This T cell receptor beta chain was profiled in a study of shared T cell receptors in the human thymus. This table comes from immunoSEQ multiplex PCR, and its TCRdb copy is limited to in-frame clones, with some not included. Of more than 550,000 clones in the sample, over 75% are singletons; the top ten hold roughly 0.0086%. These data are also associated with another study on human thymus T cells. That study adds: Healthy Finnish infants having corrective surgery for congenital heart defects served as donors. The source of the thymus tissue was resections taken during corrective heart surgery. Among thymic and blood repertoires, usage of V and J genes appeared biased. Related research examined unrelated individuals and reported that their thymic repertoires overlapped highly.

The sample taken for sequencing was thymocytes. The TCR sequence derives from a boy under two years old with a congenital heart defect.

For the CDR3, the DNA is TGTGCCAGCAGCTTGTGGGAGATCTCCTACAATGAGCAGTTCTTC. As protein: CASSLWEISYNEQFF. The chain has TRBV5-4 and TRBJ2-1, with D perhaps TRBD2 (5 bases). The V gene's germline CDR1 is SGHNT and CDR2 YYREEE (reference sequence). Trimming shortened V by 1 base and J by 0 bases, and 8 bases separated the two germline ends. The length of the CDR3 is 15 residues.